These 4 T cell receptor beta chains share one sample of origin, sequenced in a study of CD8+CD57+ T cells in acquired aplastic anemia. For CDR3 and TCR beta VDJ profiling, genomic DNA was the template used. TCRdb reanalysed the reads using MiXCR and keeps one entry per CDR3 protein. The top ten clones hold around 45% of a sample with 150,000 or so distinct CDR3 sequences, 55% to 70% of them seen once. Sequencing was carried out using sorted CD4+, CD8+, or CD8+CD57+ T cells (not recorded which) from PBMCs. Receptors were obtained from a human donor in good health.

The V and J genes are TRBV7-9 and TRBJ2-5, with a possible D match to TRBD2 (6 bases). CDR3 length equals 15 residues. Germline values: CDR1 SEHNR, CDR2 FQNEAQ (reference sequence). Trimming took off 6 bases at V and 2 bases at J, with 16 bases between the two ends. In nucleotides, the CDR3 is TGTGCCAGCAGTCCCTCGGGGGTCGGACAAGAGACCCAGTACTTC. Protein: CASSPSGVGQETQYF. The whole variable domain, filled in from reference TRBV7-9 and TRBJ2-5, reads DTGVSQNPRHKITKRGQNVTFRCDPISEHNRLYWYRQTLGQGPEFLTYFQNEAQLEKSRLLSDRFSAERPKGSFSTLEIQRTEQGDSAMYLCASSPSGVGQETQYFGPGTRLLVL.

This chain uses TRBV19 with TRBJ2-3; D is uncertain. The V end was cut by 3 bases, the J end by 7 bases, with 11 bases between. This CDR3 is 13 amino acids long. The germline V gene has CDR1 LNHDA and CDR2 SQIVND (reference sequence). This chain's CDR3 is CASSIPGRNTQYF. The DNA for the CDR3 is TGTGCCAGTAGTATCCCCGGACGTAATACGCAGTATTTT.

This clonotype was observed at least ten times. This chain joins TRBV6-5 and TRBJ2-7, with no clear D. Germline assignment: CDR1 MNHEY and CDR2 SVGAGI. With 0 bases removed from V and 5 bases from J, the gap between germline ends came to 8 bases. The length of the CDR3 is 13 residues. CDR3 sequence: CASSYSRFDEQYF. CDR3 bases: TGTGCCAGCAGTTACTCCAGGTTCGACGAGCAGTACTTC.

This clonotype occurred many times. The genes are TRBV20-1 and TRBJ2-7; TRBD1 agrees at 8 bases. Germline V gene data show CDR1 as DFQATT and CDR2 as SNEGSKA (reference sequence). The CDR3 is 11 residues long. DNA for the CDR3: TGCAGGACAGGGGAAGACTACGAGCAGTACTTC. This encodes CRTGEDYEQYF.